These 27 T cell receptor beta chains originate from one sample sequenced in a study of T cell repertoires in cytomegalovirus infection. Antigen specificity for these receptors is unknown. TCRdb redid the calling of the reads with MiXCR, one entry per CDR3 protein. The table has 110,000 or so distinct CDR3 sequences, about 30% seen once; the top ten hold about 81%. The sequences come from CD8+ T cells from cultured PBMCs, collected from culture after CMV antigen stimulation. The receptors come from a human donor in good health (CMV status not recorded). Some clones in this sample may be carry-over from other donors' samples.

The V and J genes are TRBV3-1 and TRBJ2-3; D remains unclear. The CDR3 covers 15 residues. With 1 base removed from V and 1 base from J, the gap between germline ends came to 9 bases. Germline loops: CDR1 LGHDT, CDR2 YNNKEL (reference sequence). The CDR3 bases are TGTGCCAGCAGCCAAGGAGACCGCGGCACAGATACGCAGTATTTT. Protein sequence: CASSQGDRGTDTQYF.

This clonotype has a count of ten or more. In DNA form, the CDR3 reads TGTGCCAGCAGCTTAGCAGGTCCGGGACAGGGCGAGATCGGGGAGCAGTTCTTC. Translation: CASSLAGPGQGEIGEQFF. The V gene is TRBV7-6, the J gene TRBJ2-1; 9 bases are a match to TRBD1. Germline V lookup: CDR1 SGHVS, CDR2 FNYEAQ. The CDR3 totals 18 residues. J gave up 10 bases and V 0 bases, and 16 bases lay outside the gene matches.

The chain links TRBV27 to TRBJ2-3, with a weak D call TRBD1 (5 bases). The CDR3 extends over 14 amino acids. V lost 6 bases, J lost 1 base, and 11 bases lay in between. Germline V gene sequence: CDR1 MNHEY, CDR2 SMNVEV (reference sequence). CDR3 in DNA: TGTGCCAGCAGGTATCAGGGTGGCACAGATACGCAGTATTTT. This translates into CASRYQGGTDTQYF.

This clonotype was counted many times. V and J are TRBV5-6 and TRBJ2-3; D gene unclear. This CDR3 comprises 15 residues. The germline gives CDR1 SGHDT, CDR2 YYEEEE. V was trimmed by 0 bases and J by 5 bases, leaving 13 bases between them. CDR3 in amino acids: CASSLAAAGEDTQYF. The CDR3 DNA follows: TGTGCCAGCAGCTTGGCGGCGGCCGGTGAAGATACGCAGTATTTT.

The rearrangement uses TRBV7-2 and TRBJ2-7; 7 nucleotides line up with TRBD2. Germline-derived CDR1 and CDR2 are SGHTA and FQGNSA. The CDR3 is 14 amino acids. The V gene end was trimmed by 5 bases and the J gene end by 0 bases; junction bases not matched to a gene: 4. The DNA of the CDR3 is TGTGCCAGCAGCCTTGGGAGGGTCTCCTACGAGCAGTACTTC. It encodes CASSLGRVSYEQYF.

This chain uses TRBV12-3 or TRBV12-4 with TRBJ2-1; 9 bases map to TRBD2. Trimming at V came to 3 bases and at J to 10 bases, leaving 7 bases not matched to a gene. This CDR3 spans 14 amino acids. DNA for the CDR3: TGTGCCAGCAGTTTTCTAGCGGGGCCTAGCGAGCAGTTCTTC. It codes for CASSFLAGPSEQFF.

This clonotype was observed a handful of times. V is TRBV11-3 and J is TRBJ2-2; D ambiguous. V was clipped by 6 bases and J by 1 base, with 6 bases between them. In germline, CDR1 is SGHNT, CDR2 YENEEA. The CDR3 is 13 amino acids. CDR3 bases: TGTGCCAGCAGTGCCGAGAACACCGGGGAGCTGTTTTTT. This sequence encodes CASSAENTGELFF.

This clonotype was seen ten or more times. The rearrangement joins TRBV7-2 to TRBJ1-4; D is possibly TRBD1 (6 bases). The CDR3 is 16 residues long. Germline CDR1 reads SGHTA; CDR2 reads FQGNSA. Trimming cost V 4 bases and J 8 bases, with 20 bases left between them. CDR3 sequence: CASSSGRRGAWEKLFF. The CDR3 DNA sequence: TGTGCCAGCAGCTCCGGCCGGAGGGGGGCTTGGGAAAAACTGTTTTTT.

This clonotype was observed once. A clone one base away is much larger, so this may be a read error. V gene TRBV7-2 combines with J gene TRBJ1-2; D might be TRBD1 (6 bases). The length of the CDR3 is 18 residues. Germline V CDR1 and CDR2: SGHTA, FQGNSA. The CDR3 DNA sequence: TGTGCCAGCAGCTTAGCGGGGAAGGAGGGGGTAGCTAACTATGGCAACACCTTC. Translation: CASSLAGKEGVANYGNTF.

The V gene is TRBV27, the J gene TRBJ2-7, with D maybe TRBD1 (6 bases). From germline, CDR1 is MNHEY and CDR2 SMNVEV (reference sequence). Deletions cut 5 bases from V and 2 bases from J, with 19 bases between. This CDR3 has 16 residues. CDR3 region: CASSPTWDTTTYEQYF. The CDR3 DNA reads TGTGCCAGCAGTCCGACCTGGGACACCACAACCTACGAGCAGTACTTC.

DNA of the CDR3: TGTGCCAGCAGCGCCGCCCGGGGGGATTCACCCCTCCACTTT. It codes for CASSAARGDSPLHF. J is TRBJ1-6 and V is TRBV9, with D perhaps matching TRBD1 (5 bases). Trimming took off 3 bases at V and 8 bases at J, with 12 bases between the two ends. Germline CDR1 SGDLS, CDR2 YYNGEE. CDR3 length: 14 amino acids.

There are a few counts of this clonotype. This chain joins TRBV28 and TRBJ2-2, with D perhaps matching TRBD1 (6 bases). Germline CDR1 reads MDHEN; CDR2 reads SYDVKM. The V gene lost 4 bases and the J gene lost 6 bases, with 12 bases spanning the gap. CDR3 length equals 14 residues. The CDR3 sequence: CASSYQQGSGELFF. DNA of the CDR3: TGTGCCAGCAGTTATCAACAGGGTTCCGGGGAGCTGTTTTTT.

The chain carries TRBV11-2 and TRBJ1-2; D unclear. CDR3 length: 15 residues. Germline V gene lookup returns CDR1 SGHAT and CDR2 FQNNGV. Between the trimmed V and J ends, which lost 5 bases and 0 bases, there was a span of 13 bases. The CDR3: CASSHGDLANYGYTF. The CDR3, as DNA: TGTGCCAGCAGCCACGGGGATTTAGCTAACTATGGCTACACCTTC.

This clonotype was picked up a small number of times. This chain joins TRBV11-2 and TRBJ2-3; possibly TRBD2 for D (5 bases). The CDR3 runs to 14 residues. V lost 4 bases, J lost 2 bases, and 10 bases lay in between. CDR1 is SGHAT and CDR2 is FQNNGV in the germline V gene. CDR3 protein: CASSWAGDTDTQYF. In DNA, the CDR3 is TGTGCCAGCAGCTGGGCCGGGGACACAGATACGCAGTATTTT.

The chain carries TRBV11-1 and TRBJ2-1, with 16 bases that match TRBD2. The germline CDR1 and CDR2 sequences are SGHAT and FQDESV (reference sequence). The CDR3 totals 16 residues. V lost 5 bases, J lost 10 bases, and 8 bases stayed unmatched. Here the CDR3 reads CASSPGTSGGAEEQFF. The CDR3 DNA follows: TGTGCCAGCAGCCCGGGGACTAGCGGGGGGGCCGAAGAGCAGTTCTTC.

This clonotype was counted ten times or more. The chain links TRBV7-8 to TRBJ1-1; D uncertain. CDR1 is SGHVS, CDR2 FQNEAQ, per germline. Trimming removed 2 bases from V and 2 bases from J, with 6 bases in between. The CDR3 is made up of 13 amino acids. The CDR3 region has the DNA TGTGCCAGCAGCTTACGAGCCAACACTGAAGCTTTCTTT. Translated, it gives CASSLRANTEAFF.

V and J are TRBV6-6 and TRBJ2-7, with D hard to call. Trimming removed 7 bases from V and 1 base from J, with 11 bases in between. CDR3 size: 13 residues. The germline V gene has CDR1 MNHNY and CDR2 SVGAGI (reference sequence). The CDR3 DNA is TGTGCCAGCACCTACAGCGTTTCCTACGAGCAGTACTTC. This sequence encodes CASTYSVSYEQYF.

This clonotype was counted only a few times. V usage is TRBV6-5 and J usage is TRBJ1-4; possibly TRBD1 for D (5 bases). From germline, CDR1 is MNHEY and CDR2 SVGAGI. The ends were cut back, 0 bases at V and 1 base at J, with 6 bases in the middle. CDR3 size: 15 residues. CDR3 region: CASSYSQGTNEKLFF. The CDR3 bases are TGTGCCAGCAGTTACTCGCAGGGAACTAATGAAAAACTGTTTTTT.

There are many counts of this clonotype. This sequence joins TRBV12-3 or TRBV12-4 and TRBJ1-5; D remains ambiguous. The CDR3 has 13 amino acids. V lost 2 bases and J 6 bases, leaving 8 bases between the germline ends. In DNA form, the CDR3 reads TGTGCCAGCAGTTTAAGTCAGACTCAGCCCCAGCATTTT. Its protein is CASSLSQTQPQHF.

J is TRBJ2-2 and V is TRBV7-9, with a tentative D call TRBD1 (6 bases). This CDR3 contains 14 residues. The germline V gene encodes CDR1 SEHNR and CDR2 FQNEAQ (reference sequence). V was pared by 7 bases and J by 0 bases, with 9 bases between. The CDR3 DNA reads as TGTGCCAGCAACTACAGGGCGAACACCGGGGAGCTGTTTTTT. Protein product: CASNYRANTGELFF.

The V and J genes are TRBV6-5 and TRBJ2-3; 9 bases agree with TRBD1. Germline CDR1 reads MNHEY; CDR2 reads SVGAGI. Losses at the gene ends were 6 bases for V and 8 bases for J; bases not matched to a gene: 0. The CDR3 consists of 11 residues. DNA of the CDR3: TGTGCCAGCAGGGGACAGGGTACGCAGTATTTT. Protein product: CASRGQGTQYF.

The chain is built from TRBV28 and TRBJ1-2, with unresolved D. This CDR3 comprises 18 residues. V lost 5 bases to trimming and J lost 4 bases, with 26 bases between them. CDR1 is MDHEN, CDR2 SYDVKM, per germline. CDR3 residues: CASSTPIKLGRAGYGYTF. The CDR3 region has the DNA TGTGCCAGCAGTACACCCATAAAGCTAGGTAGGGCAGGCTATGGCTACACCTTC.

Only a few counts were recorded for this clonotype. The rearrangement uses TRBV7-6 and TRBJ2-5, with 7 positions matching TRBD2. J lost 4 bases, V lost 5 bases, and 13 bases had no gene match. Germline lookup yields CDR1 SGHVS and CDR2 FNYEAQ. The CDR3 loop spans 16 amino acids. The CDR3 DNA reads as TGTGCCAGCAGCCACGGGACTATGCCCCCATCAGAGACCCAGTACTTC. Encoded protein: CASSHGTMPPSETQYF.

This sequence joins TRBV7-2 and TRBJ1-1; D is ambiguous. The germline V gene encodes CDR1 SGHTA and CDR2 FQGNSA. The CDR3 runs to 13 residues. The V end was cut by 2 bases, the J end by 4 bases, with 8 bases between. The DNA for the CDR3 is TGTGCCAGCAGCTTAAACTCCGCCACTGAAGCTTTCTTT. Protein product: CASSLNSATEAFF.

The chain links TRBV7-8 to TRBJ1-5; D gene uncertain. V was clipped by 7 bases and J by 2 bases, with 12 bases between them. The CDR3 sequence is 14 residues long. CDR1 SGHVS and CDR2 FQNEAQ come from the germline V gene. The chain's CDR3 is CASTEVGGNQPQHF. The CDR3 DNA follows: TGTGCCAGCACCGAAGTGGGAGGCAATCAGCCCCAGCATTTT.

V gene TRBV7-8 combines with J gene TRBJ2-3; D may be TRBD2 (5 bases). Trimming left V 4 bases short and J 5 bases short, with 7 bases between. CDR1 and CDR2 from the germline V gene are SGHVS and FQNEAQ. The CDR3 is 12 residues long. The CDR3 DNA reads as TGTGCCAGCAGCTCCCGGGGAGATACGCAGTATTTT. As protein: CASSSRGDTQYF. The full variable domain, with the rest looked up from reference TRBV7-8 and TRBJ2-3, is GAGVSQSPRYKVAKRGQDVALRCDPISGHVSLFWYQQALGQGPEFLTYFQNEAQLDKSGLPSDRFFAERPEGSVSTLKIQRTQQEDSAVYLCASSSRGDTQYFGPGTRLTVL.

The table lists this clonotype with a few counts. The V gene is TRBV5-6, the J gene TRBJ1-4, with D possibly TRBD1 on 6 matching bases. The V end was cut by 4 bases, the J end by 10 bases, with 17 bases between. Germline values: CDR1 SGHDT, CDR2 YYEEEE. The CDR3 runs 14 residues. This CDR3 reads CASSMDSRDGKLFF. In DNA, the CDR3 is TGTGCCAGCAGCATGGACAGCAGGGATGGAAAACTGTTTTTT.